The present T cell receptor beta chain was sequenced within a study of T-cell memory formation after mild COVID-19. Study in general: TCR clustering was largely donor specific.

General study findings and limits: Cross-reactive memory appears to have joined, as suggested by some responding clones showing up in pre-infection memory.

MiXCR was run by TCRdb on the 5' RACE reads, yielding one entry per CDR3 protein. The sample shows a few hundred thousand distinct CDR3 sequences, 20% to 25% of them seen only once. This clonotype showed up just once. Its antigen is not identified. V trimming: 5 bases; J trimming: 0 bases; junction bases outside the gene matches: 9. The CDR3 has 16 residues. From germline, CDR1 is SGDLS and CDR2 YYNGEE. The rearrangement joins TRBV9 to TRBJ2-7; the match to TRBD1 covers 9 bases. Input material: PBMCs or a T cell subset sorted from them (not recorded which). The sequence came from a man between 18 and 29 years old who had mild COVID-19 (a few samples of this study predate the infection). Cell type and time point are not known. CDR3 residues: CASRGPRDRVSYEQYV. DNA of the CDR3: TGTGCCAGCAGAGGGCCCCGGGACAGGGTCTCCTACGAGCAGTACGTC.